This T cell receptor (beta chain) was captured by sequencing in a study of blood T cells in healthy people across ages. A second PCR, run for about 6 to 11 cycles, used a sample-barcoded 5' primer plus a J-beta primer mix. The template-switch adaptor was a 5' adaptor with 12 random nucleotides. It tagged each cDNA molecule. TCRdb passed the 5' RACE reads through MiXCR, listing each CDR3 protein once. The sample yields over 1,200,000 distinct CDR3 sequences, approximately 59% seen once. Study observations and caveats: Diversity was higher, and naive CD4+ cells more numerous, in long-lived donors than in aged donors.

Note on this clonotype: Its antigen is still unknown.

CDR1 MGHDK and CDR2 SYGVNS come from the germline V gene. This CDR3 has 15 residues. The chain is built from TRBV25-1 and TRBJ2-7; 8 nucleotides align to TRBD1. Near its end, the DNA agrees better with TRBJ2-5, so the J call may be wrong. This receptor was taken from a man younger than 30 in good health. Sequences were obtained from blood. This CDR3 reads CASSLGQGPTETQYF. The CDR3, as DNA: TGTGCCAGCAGTCTCGGACAGGGACCCACAGAGACCCAGTACTTC.